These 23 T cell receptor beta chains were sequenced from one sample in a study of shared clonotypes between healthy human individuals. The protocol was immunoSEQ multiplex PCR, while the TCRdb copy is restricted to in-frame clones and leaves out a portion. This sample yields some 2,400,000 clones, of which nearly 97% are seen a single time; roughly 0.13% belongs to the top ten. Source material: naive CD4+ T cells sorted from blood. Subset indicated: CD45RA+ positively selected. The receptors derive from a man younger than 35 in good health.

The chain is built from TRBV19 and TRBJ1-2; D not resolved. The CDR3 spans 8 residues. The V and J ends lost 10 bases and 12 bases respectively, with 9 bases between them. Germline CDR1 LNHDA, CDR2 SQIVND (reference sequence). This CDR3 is CAMGGHTF. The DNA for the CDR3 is TGTGCCATGGGTGGGCACACCTTC.

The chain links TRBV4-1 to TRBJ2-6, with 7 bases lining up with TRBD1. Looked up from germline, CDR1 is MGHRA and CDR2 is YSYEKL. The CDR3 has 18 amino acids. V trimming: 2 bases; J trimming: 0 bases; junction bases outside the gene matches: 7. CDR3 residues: CASSQRGPPSSGANVLTF. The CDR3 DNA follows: TGCGCCAGCAGCCAAAGGGGGCCTCCGAGCTCTGGGGCCAACGTCCTGACTTTC.

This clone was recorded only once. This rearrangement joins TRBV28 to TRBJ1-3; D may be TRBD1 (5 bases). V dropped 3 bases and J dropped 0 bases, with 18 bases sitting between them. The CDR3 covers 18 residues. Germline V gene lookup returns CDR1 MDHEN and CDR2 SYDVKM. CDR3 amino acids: CASSFFGGGRTSGNTIYF. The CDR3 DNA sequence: TGTGCCAGCAGTTTCTTTGGTGGGGGTCGGACCTCTGGAAACACCATATATTTT.

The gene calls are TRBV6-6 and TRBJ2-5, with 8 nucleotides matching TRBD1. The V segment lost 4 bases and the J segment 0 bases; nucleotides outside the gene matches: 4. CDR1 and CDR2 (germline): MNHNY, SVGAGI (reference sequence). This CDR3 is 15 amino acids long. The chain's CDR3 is CASSSTTGDQETQYF. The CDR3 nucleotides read TGTGCCAGCAGTTCCACGACAGGGGACCAAGAGACCCAGTACTTC.

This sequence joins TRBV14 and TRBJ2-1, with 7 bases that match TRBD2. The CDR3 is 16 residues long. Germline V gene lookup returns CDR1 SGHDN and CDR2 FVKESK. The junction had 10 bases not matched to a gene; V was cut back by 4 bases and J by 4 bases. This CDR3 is CASSLVAGRSYNEQFF. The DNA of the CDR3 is TGTGCCAGCAGCCTAGTAGCGGGTCGTTCGTACAATGAGCAGTTCTTC.

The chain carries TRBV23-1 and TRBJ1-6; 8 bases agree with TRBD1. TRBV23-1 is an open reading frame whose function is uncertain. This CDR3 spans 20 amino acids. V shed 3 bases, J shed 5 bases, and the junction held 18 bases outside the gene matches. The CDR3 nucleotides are TGCGCCAGCAGTCAGCCCTGGACCTTCACAGGGGGAAGGGATAATTCACCCCTCCACTTT. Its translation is CASSQPWTFTGGRDNSPLHF.

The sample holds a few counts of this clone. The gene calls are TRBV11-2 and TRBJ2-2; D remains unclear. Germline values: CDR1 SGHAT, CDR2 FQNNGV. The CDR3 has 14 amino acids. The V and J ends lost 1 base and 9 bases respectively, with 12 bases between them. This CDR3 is CASSLGLAGRELFF. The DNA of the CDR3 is TGTGCCAGCAGCTTAGGTTTGGCCGGTAGGGAGCTGTTTTTT.

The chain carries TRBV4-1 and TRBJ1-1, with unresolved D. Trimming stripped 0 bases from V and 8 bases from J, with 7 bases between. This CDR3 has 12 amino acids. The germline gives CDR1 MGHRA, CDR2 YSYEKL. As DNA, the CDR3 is TGCGCCAGCAGCCAAGATCGTGGAGAAGCTTTCTTT. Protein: CASSQDRGEAFF.

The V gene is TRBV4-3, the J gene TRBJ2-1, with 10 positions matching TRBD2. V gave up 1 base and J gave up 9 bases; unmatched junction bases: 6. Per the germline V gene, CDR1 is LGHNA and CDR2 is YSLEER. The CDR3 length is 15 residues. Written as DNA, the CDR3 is TGCGCCAGCAGCCAAGGGCTAGCGGGAGTCAGTGAGCAGTTCTTC. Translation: CASSQGLAGVSEQFF.

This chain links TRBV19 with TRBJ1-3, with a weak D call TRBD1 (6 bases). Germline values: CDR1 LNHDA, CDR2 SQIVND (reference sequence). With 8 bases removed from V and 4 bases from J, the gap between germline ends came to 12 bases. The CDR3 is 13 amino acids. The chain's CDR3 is CASPTGNGNTIYF. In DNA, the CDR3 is TGTGCCAGTCCTACAGGGAACGGAAACACCATATATTTT.

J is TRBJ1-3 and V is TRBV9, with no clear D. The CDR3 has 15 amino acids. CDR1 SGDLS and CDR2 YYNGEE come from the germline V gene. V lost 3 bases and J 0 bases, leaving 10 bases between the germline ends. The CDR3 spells CASSGETVSGNTIYF. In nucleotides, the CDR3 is TGTGCCAGCAGCGGGGAAACAGTCTCTGGAAACACCATATATTTT.

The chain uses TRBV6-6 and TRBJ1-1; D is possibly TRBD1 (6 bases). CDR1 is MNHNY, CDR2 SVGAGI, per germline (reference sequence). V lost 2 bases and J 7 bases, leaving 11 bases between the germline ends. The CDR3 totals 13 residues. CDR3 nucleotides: TGTGCCAGCAGTTACGAGACAGGTATTGAAGCTTTCTTT. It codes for CASSYETGIEAFF.

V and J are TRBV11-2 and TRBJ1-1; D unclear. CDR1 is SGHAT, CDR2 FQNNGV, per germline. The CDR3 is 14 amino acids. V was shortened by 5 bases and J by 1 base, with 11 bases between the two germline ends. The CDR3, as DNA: TGTGCCAGCAGCCCCCGGAAAGGGAACACTGAAGCTTTCTTT. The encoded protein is CASSPRKGNTEAFF.

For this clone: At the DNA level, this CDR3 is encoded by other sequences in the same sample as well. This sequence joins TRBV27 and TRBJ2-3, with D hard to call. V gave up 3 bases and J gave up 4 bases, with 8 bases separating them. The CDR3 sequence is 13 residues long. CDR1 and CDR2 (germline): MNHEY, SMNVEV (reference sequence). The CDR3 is CASSFQLADTQYF. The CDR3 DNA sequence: TGTGCCAGCAGTTTTCAGCTCGCAGATACGCAGTATTTT.

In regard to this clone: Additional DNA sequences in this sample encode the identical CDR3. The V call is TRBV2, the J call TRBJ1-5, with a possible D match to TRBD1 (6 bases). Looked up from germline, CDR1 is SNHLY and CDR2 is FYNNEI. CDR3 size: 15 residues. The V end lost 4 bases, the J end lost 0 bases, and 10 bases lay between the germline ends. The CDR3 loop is CASSGEGDSNQPQHF. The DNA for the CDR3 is TGTGCCAGCAGTGGGGAGGGGGATAGCAATCAGCCCCAGCATTTT.

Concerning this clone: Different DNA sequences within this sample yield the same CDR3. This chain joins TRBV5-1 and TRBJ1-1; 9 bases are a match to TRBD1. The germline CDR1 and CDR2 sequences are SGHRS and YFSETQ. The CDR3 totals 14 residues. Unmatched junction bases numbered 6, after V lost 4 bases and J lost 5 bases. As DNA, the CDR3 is TGCGCCAGCAGCCCACGGACAGGGGATACTGAAGCTTTCTTT. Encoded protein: CASSPRTGDTEAFF.

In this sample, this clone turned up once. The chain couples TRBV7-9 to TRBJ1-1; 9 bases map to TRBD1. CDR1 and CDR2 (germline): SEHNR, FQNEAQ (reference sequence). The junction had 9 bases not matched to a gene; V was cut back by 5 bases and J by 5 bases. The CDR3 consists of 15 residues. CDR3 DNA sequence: TGTGCCAGCAGCGTTTCGACAGGGGGGAGTACTGAAGCTTTCTTT. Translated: CASSVSTGGSTEAFF. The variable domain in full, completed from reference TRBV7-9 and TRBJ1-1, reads DTGVSQNPRHKITKRGQNVTFRCDPISEHNRLYWYRQTLGQGPEFLTYFQNEAQLEKSRLLSDRFSAERPKGSFSTLEIQRTEQGDSAMYLCASSVSTGGSTEAFFGQGTRLTVV.

The chain's CDR3 is CASSESGGRYNEQFF. In DNA form, the CDR3 reads TGTGCCAGCAGTGAATCGGGGGGGCGATACAATGAGCAGTTCTTC. This chain links TRBV25-1 with TRBJ2-1; 8 bases are shared with TRBD2. There are 15 residues in the CDR3. CDR1 and CDR2 (germline): MGHDK, SYGVNS. The J segment lost 4 bases and the V segment lost 1 base, leaving 3 bases of the junction unmatched.

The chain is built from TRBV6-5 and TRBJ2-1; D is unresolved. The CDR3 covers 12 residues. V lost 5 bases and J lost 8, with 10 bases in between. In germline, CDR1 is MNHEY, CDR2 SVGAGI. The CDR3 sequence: CASSQRRDEQFF. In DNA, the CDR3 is TGTGCCAGCAGTCAGAGACGCGATGAGCAGTTCTTC.

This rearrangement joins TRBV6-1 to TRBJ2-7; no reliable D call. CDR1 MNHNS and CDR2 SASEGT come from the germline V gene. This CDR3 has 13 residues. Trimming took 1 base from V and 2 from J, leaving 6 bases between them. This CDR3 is CASSEGSAYEQYF. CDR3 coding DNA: TGTGCCAGCAGTGAAGGGTCGGCCTACGAGCAGTACTTC.

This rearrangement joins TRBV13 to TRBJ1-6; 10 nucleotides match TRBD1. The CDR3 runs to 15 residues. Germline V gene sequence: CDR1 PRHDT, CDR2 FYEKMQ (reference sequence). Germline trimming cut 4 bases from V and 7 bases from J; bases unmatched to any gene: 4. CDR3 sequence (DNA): TGTGCCAGCAGCTCTCCGGGACAGGGGAATTCACCCCTCCACTTT. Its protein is CASSSPGQGNSPLHF.

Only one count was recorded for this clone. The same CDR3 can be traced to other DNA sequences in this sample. The CDR3: CASSLGTVQFF. As DNA, the CDR3 is TGTGCCAGCAGCTTAGGGACTGTTCAGTTCTTC. The rearrangement uses TRBV5-4 and TRBJ2-1; D possibly corresponds to TRBD2 (6 bases). In germline, CDR1 is SGHNT, CDR2 YYREEE (reference sequence). This CDR3 is built from 11 residues. V was clipped by 2 bases and J by 13 bases, with 10 bases between them.

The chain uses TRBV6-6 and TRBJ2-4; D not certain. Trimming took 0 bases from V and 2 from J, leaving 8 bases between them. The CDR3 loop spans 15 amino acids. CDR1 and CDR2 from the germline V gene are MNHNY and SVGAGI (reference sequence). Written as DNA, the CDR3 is TGTGCCAGCAGTTACTCAGAGCTTACCAAAAACATTCAGTACTTC. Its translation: CASSYSELTKNIQYF.